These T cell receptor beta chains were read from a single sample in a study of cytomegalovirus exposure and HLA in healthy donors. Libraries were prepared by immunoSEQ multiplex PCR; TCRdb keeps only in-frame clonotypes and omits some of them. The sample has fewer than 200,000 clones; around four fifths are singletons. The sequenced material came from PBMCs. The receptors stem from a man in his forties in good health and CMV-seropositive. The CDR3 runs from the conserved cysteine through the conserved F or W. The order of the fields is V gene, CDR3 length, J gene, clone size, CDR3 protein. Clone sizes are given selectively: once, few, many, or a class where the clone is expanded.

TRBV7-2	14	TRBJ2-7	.	CAGSPLAASYEQYF
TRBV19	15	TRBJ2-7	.	CASSPSGTGAYEQYF
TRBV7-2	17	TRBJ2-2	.	CASSLVGTSGYTGELFF
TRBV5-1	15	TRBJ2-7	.	CASTEASGLSYEQYF
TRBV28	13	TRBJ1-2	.	CASTLTEGGGYTF
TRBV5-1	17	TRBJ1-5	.	CASTPTGTGYSNQPQHF
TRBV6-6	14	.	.	CASTPQGISYEQYF
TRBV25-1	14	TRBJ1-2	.	CASSASGPYYGYTF
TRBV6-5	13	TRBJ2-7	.	CASTTGAAYEQYF
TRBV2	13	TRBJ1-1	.	CAIKQRGIPEAFF
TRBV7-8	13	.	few	CASSLAQPYEQYF
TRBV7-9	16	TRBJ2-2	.	CASSLSISGGPGELFF
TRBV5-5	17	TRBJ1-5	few	CASSSGTGGVGNQPQHF
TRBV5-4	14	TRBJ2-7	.	CASSSGQGAYEQYF
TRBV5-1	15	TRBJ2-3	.	CASSLTATETDTQYF
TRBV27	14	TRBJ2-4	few	CASSPLAGANIQYF
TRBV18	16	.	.	CASSPLGTGDSYEQYF
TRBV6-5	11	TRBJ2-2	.	CASTSAGELFF
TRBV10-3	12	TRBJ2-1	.	CAISETRTSQFF
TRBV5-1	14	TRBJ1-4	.	CASSLGPGNEKLFF
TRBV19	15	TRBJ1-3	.	CASAQGQGFGNTIYF